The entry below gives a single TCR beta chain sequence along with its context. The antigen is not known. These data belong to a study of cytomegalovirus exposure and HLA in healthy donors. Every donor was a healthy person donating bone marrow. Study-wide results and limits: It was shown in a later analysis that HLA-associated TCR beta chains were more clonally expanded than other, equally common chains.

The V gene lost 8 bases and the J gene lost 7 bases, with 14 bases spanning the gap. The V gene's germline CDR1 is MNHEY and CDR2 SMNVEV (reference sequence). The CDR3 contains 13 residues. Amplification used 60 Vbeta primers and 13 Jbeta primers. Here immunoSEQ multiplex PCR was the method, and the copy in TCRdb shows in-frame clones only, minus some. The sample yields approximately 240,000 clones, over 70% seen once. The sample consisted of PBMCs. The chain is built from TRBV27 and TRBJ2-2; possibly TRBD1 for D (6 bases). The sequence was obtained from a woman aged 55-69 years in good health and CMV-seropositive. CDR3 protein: CASAGTQGGELFF. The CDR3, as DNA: TGTGCCAGCGCCGGGACACAAGGCGGGGAGCTGTTTTTT.